The entry below gives a single TCR beta chain sequence along with its context. Its antigen is as yet unknown. This record comes from a study of T cell responses to AZD1222 COVID-19 vaccine. Generated by immunoSEQ multiplex PCR, the TCRdb table keeps only in-frame clones and is missing some. The table includes about 120,000 clones, over 75% detected once. Study conclusions and caveats: The reported proportion of spike-specific TCRs targeting unmutated variant regions was nearly half.

V lost 5 bases, J lost 8 bases, and 12 bases lay in between. Germline V lookup: CDR1 SEHNR, CDR2 FQNEAQ (reference sequence). CDR3 length: 12 residues. This sequence was found in an adult in good health. This sequence joins TRBV7-9 and TRBJ1-2; a possible D gene is TRBD1 (5 bases). The sample in question was peripheral blood, obtained on day 0 of AZD1222 vaccination. CDR3 in amino acids: CASSPQGDGYTF. The CDR3 nucleotides read TGTGCCAGCAGCCCCCAGGGAGACGGCTACACCTTC.